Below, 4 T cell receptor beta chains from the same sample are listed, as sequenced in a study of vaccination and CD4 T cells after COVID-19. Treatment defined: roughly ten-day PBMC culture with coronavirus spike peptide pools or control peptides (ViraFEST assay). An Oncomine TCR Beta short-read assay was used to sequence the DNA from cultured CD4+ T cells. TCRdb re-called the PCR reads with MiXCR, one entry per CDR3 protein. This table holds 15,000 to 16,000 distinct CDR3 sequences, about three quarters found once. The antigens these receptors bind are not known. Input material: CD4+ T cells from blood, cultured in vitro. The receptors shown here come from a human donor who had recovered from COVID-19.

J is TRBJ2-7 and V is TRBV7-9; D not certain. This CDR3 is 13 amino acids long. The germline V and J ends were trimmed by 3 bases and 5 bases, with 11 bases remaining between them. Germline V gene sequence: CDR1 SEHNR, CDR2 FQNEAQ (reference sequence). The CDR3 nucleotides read TGTGCCAGCAGCTTGTGGTGGTGGGACGAGCAGTACTTC. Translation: CASSLWWWDEQYF. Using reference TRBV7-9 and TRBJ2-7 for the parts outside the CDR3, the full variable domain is DTGVSQNPRHKITKRGQNVTFRCDPISEHNRLYWYRQTLGQGPEFLTYFQNEAQLEKSRLLSDRFSAERPKGSFSTLEIQRTEQGDSAMYLCASSLWWWDEQYFGPGTRLTVT.

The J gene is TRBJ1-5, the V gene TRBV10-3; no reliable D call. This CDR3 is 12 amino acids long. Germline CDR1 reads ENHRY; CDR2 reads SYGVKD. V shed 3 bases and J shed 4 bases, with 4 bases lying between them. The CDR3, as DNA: TGTGCCATCAGTGATCGAAATCAGCCCCAGCATTTT. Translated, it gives CAISDRNQPQHF.

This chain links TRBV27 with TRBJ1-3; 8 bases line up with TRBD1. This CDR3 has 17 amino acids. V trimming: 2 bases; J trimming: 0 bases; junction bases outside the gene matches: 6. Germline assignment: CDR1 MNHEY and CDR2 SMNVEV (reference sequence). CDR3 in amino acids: CASSLPQGGISGNTIYF. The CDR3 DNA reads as TGTGCCAGCAGTTTACCACAGGGGGGAATCTCTGGAAACACCATATATTTT.

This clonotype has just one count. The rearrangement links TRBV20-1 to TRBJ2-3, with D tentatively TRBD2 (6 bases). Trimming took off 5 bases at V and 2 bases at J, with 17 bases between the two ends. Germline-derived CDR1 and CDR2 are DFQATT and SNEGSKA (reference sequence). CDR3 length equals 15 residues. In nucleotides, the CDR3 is TGCAGTGCTCCCGCAACGGGCGGGGCCACAGATACGCAGTATTTT. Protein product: CSAPATGGATDTQYF.